The rows below give T cell receptor beta chains drawn from one sample of a study of blood T cells in healthy people across ages. TCRdb itself ran the 5' RACE reads through MiXCR, one entry per CDR3 protein. The sample lists about 1.4 million distinct CDR3 sequences; roughly 64% were seen once. The material sequenced was blood. These receptor sequences come from a man younger than 35 in good health. The CDR3 runs from the conserved cysteine through the conserved F or W. A D gene is named only where the DNA matches it firmly. Part of the rows lack a size; the others show once, few, many or a class for expanded clones.

j_call	d_call	clone_size	v_call	cdr3_aa	cdr3_nt
TRBJ1-1	-	-	TRBV12-3/TRBV12-4	CASTADRWNTEAFF	TGTGCCAGCACCGCAGACCGATGGAACACTGAAGCTTTCTTT
TRBJ2-3	-	-	TRBV4-1	CASSQDLFKRGGSDTQYF	TGCGCCAGCAGCCAAGATCTATTTAAGCGCGGGGGCTCTGATACGCAGTATTTT
TRBJ2-5	-	few	TRBV6-1	CASSDDGGLQETQYF	TGTGCCAGCTCCGACGATGGGGGACTGCAAGAGACCCAGTACTTC
TRBJ2-5	-	-	TRBV7-9	CASSLWQGGQETQYF	TGTGCCAGCAGCTTATGGCAGGGTGGGCAAGAGACCCAGTACTTC
TRBJ2-7	-	few	TRBV12-3/TRBV12-4	CASSLGAVSSYEQYF	TGTGCCAGCAGTTTAGGCGCGGTCAGCTCCTACGAGCAGTACTTC
TRBJ1-2	-	-	TRBV7-9	CASSLGESNYGYTF	TGTGCCAGCAGCTTAGGGGAGTCTAACTATGGCTACACCTTC
TRBJ1-1	-	-	TRBV7-6	CASSAHSGVTEAFF	TGTGCCAGCAGCGCCCACTCAGGGGTCACTGAAGCTTTCTTT
TRBJ1-1	TRBD1	few	TRBV7-9	CASSQRGGAGEAFF	TGTGCCAGCAGCCAGAGAGGGGGCGCGGGTGAAGCTTTCTTT
TRBJ2-2	-	-	TRBV4-2	CASSHVRTTGELFF	TGTGCCAGCAGCCACGTGAGAACCACCGGGGAGCTGTTTTTT
TRBJ2-6	-	-	TRBV5-1	CASSHPGFSSGANVLTF	TGCGCCAGCAGCCATCCGGGATTTAGCTCTGGGGCCAACGTCCTGACTTTC
TRBJ2-5	TRBD2	-	TRBV6-2/TRBV6-3	CASRPGRAGIVEQYF	TGTGCCAGCAGGCCGGGACGAGCGGGGATTGTTGAGCAGTACTTC
TRBJ1-2	-	-	TRBV14	CASSQFPRYYGYTF	TGTGCCAGCAGCCAATTTCCGCGTTACTATGGCTACACCTTC
TRBJ2-7	TRBD2	few	TRBV28	CASSASGYSYEQYF	TGTGCCAGCAGCGCTAGCGGGTATTCCTACGAGCAGTACTTC
TRBJ2-2	-	-	TRBV3-1	CASSQFLGETGELFF	TGTGCCAGCAGCCAGTTTTTAGGGGAAACCGGGGAGCTGTTTTTT
TRBJ2-1	TRBD1	few	TRBV20-1	CSARDGGQGIINEQFF	TGCAGTGCTAGAGATGGGGGACAGGGGATTATCAATGAGCAGTTCTTC
TRBJ2-1	TRBD2	few	TRBV6-5	CASSYPTSGSHREQFF	TGTGCCAGCAGTTACCCCACTAGCGGGAGCCACCGTGAGCAGTTCTTC
TRBJ2-3	TRBD2	-	TRBV7-8	CASSPSPSGSTDTQYF	TGTGCCAGCAGCCCCTCGCCTAGCGGATCCACAGATACGCAGTATTTT
TRBJ2-7	-	-	TRBV11-3	CASFAVVEQYF	TGTGCCAGTTTCGCCGTAGTCGAGCAGTACTTC
TRBJ2-7	TRBD2	-	TRBV7-8	CASSLGGLEDNEQYF	TGTGCCAGCAGCTTAGGGGGACTAGAAGACAATGAGCAGTACTTC
TRBJ2-3	-	-	TRBV2	CASSLDGYTQYF	TGTGCCAGCAGTCTGGACGGCTATACGCAGTATTTT
TRBJ2-7	-	-	TRBV11-2	CASSLEWLGQDYEQYF	TGTGCCAGCAGCTTAGAGTGGTTGGGGCAGGACTACGAGCAGTACTTC
TRBJ1-6	-	few	TRBV7-9	CASSPPGLQSNSPLHF	TGTGCCAGCAGCCCCCCGGGGCTACAGTCTAATTCACCCCTCCACTTT
TRBJ2-7	TRBD1	-	TRBV4-2	CASSDLPGQGMFEQYF	TGTGCCAGCAGCGACTTACCGGGACAGGGTATGTTCGAGCAGTACTTC
TRBJ2-1	-	few	TRBV5-1	CASSSDFNEQFF	TGCGCCAGCAGCTCCGACTTCAATGAGCAGTTCTTC
TRBJ2-7	-	-	TRBV4-1	CASSQDEIGPIYEQYF	TGCGCCAGCAGCCAAGATGAAATCGGCCCAATCTACGAGCAGTACTTC
TRBJ2-5	TRBD1	-	TRBV10-2	CASSEDPTGETQYF	TGCGCCAGCAGTGAAGACCCGACAGGGGAGACCCAGTACTTC
TRBJ1-1	-	-	TRBV12-3/TRBV12-4	CASSRGPPVSFF	TGTGCCAGCAGCCGGGGACCGCCTGTTTCTTTCTTT
TRBJ2-1	TRBD1	-	TRBV6-5	CASSYTGQANEQFF	TGTGCCAGCAGTTACACTGGACAGGCCAATGAGCAGTTCTTC
TRBJ2-1	TRBD1	few	TRBV25-1	CASSERTGAYNEQFF	TGTGCCAGCAGTGAACGGACAGGCGCATACAATGAGCAGTTCTTC
TRBJ2-3	-	-	TRBV20-1	CSAGPLSTDTQYF	TGCAGTGCTGGTCCCCTGAGCACAGATACGCAGTATTTT
TRBJ2-1	-	once	TRBV4-1	CAGSQDSDLGNEQFF	TGCGCCGGCAGCCAAGATAGTGATTTGGGCAATGAGCAGTTCTTC
TRBJ2-4	-	few	TRBV12-3/TRBV12-4	CASSFGTGKSKNIQYF	TGTGCCAGCAGCTTCGGCACAGGGAAATCCAAAAACATTCAGTACTTC